This passage covers 20 T cell receptor beta chains from one sample sequenced in a study of T cells after yellow fever vaccination. TCRdb reprocessed the 5' RACE reads via MiXCR and lists one record per CDR3 protein. The sample includes 360,000 or so distinct CDR3 sequences, approximately 10% of them seen just once. The specimen was PBMCs, collected on the day of the first yellow fever vaccination. Receptors were obtained from a man younger than 35 who received the YFV17D yellow fever vaccine.

The chain uses TRBV3-1 and TRBJ2-5, with D possibly TRBD2 on 5 matching bases. The CDR3 totals 16 residues. Per the germline V gene, CDR1 is LGHDT and CDR2 is YNNKEL (reference sequence). V dropped 5 bases and J dropped 1 base, with 17 bases sitting between them. CDR3 amino acids: CASSSLSGDFQETQYF. CDR3 sequence (DNA): TGTGCCAGCAGCTCCCTCAGCGGAGACTTCCAAGAGACCCAGTACTTC.

This clonotype has at least ten counts. The chain carries TRBV12-3 or TRBV12-4 and TRBJ2-2; possible D gene TRBD1, 5 bases. Trimming stripped 10 bases from V and 1 base from J, with 13 bases between. CDR3 size: 14 residues. The CDR3 region is CATRPTGNTGELFF. The CDR3 DNA reads TGTGCCACTCGACCCACAGGGAACACCGGGGAGCTGTTTTTT.

The V gene is TRBV29-1, the J gene TRBJ1-1, with a weak D call TRBD1 (5 bases). Germline CDR1 reads SQVTM; CDR2 reads ANQGSEA. V was trimmed by 5 bases and J by 4 bases, leaving 11 bases between them. This CDR3 is built from 12 residues. CDR3 in amino acids: CSVHRMITEAFF. CDR3 bases: TGCAGCGTTCACAGGATGATCACTGAAGCTTTCTTT.

This clonotype was seen more than once but under ten times. This rearrangement joins TRBV5-5 to TRBJ2-7; 8 bases align to TRBD2. The V segment lost 1 base and the J segment 11 bases; nucleotides outside the gene matches: 5. The CDR3 spans 12 residues. Germline CDR1 and CDR2: SGHKS and YYEKEE (reference sequence). In DNA, the CDR3 is TGTGCCAGCAGCTTGAGCGGAGCGGGGGAGTACTTC. As protein: CASSLSGAGEYF.

This clonotype turned up a few times. The chain carries TRBV27 and TRBJ2-1; 9 bases are shared with TRBD2. CDR3 length: 16 amino acids. V shed 5 bases, J shed 3 bases, and the junction held 8 bases outside the gene matches. Per germline, CDR1 MNHEY and CDR2 SMNVEV (reference sequence). Here the CDR3 DNA reads TGTGCCAGCAGTCCTTGGGGGACTAGCTACTACAATGAGCAGTTCTTC. Translating it yields CASSPWGTSYYNEQFF.

As regards this clonotype: This may be a read error: a much more frequent sequence differs by one nucleotide. This sequence joins TRBV7-2 and TRBJ1-1, with 11 bases matching TRBD1. Germline values: CDR1 SGHTA, CDR2 FQGNSA. This CDR3 comprises 17 residues. DNA of the CDR3: TGTGCCAGCGGCTTAAACGTTAGGACAGGGGGCGTTACTGAAGCTTTCTTT. This gives the protein CASGLNVRTGGVTEAFF.

This chain connects TRBV12-3 or TRBV12-4 to TRBJ2-7, with D possibly matching TRBD2 (5 bases). The CDR3 has 15 amino acids. V shed 1 base and J shed 0 bases, with 10 bases lying between them. The DNA for the CDR3 is TGTGCCAGCAGTTTAGGAGGGTCAGGCTCCTACGAGCAGTACGTC. Encoded protein: CASSLGGSGSYEQYV.

This clonotype turned up a few times. This chain's CDR3 is CASSPGPPGELFF. For the CDR3, the DNA is TGTGCCAGCAGCCCGGGACCACCAGGGGAGCTGTTTTTT. The chain joins TRBV7-2 to TRBJ2-2; D may be TRBD1 or TRBD2 (5 bases each). Germline-derived CDR1 and CDR2 are SGHTA and FQGNSA. CDR3 length: 13 residues. Trimming left V 5 bases short and J 8 bases short, with 12 bases between.

V and J are TRBV11-2 and TRBJ2-3; 8 positions agree with TRBD2. Germline assignment: CDR1 SGHAT and CDR2 FQNNGV. This CDR3 region has 18 residues. Trimming removed 4 bases from V and 1 base from J; junction bases left unmatched: 13. CDR3 amino acids: CASSSPLGAGVRTDTQYF. DNA of the CDR3: TGTGCCAGCAGCTCCCCTCTGGGAGCGGGGGTTCGCACAGATACGCAGTATTTT.

This clonotype turned up a few times. V is TRBV4-3 and J is TRBJ2-5, with D possibly matching TRBD2 (6 bases). CDR1 is LGHNA, CDR2 YSLEER, per germline. V lost 0 bases, J lost 5 bases, and 22 bases lay in between. The CDR3 runs to 18 residues. Here the CDR3 reads CASSQELRTGDPRETQYF. The CDR3 bases are TGCGCCAGCAGCCAAGAATTAAGAACGGGGGACCCGCGTGAGACCCAGTACTTC.

The V gene is TRBV9, the J gene TRBJ2-1, with a weak D call TRBD2 (6 bases). The V end was cut by 3 bases, the J end by 10 bases, with 14 bases between. Germline V lookup: CDR1 SGDLS, CDR2 YYNGEE. The CDR3 is 13 residues long. The CDR3 nucleotides are TGTGCCAGCAGCGCCTCGGTTGGAGGGGAGCAGTTCTTC. Translation gives CASSASVGGEQFF.

This clonotype has more than one count but fewer than ten. The J gene is TRBJ1-2, the V gene TRBV3-1; D unresolved. Trimming left V 1 base short and J 8 bases short, with 17 bases between. Germline loops: CDR1 LGHDT, CDR2 YNNKEL (reference sequence). The CDR3 consists of 15 residues. The DNA of the CDR3 is TGTGCCAGCAGCCAAGCCAACAAGATGTTTAGCGGCTACACCTTC. Translating it yields CASSQANKMFSGYTF. The full variable domain, rest sourced from reference TRBV3-1 and TRBJ1-2, is DTAVSQTPKYLVTQMGNDKSIKCEQNLGHDTMYWYKQDSKKFLKIMFSYNNKELIINETVPNRFSPKSPDKAHLNLHINSLELGDSAVYFCASSQANKMFSGYTFGSGTRLTVV.

The sample holds a few counts of this clonotype. A much more abundant neighbour one base away suggests this may be a read error. The CDR3 spells CASSRDRGDNEQFF. CDR3 sequence (DNA): TGTGCCAGCAGCCGGGACAGGGGGGACAATGAGCAGTTCTTC. This chain joins TRBV7-2 and TRBJ2-1; 11 bases line up with TRBD1. The CDR3 contains 14 residues. Germline CDR1 reads SGHTA; CDR2 reads FQGNSA. The J segment lost 5 bases and the V segment lost 5 bases, leaving 2 bases of the junction unmatched.

This clonotype has a count of ten or more. The chain recombines TRBV12-3 or TRBV12-4 with TRBJ1-6; D unresolved. The V gene lost 4 bases and the J gene lost 0 bases, with 10 bases spanning the gap. This CDR3 region has 16 residues. Written as DNA, the CDR3 is TGTGCCAGCAGTTCCGGCGGATTCTCCTATAATTCACCCCTCCACTTT. Protein product: CASSSGGFSYNSPLHF.

This clonotype was observed a few times. The chain carries TRBV20-1 and TRBJ2-5; 9 nucleotides line up with TRBD2. CDR3 length: 14 amino acids. Germline CDR1 reads DFQATT; CDR2 reads SNEGSKA (reference sequence). V lost 2 bases to trimming and J lost 4 bases; unmatched junction nucleotides: 5. The CDR3 nucleotides read TGCAGTGCTAGACTAGCGGGAAGGGGAGAGACCCAGTACTTC. Translated: CSARLAGRGETQYF.

The gene calls are TRBV7-6 and TRBJ1-1; a possible D gene is TRBD1 (5 bases). The CDR3 runs 15 residues. Germline values: CDR1 SGHVS, CDR2 FNYEAQ. V was shortened by 5 bases and J by 3 bases, with 16 bases between the two germline ends. Written as DNA, the CDR3 is TGTGCCAGCAGCCCTCCCGGGGGGGGGGACACTGAAGCTTTCTTT. As protein: CASSPPGGGDTEAFF.

The CDR3 is CASSLRTGAHEQYF. For the CDR3, the DNA is TGTGCCAGCAGTTTGAGGACAGGGGCCCACGAGCAGTACTTC. The rearrangement joins TRBV12-3 or TRBV12-4 to TRBJ2-7; 9 positions agree with TRBD1. Trimming at V came to 3 bases and at J to 5 bases, leaving 5 bases not matched to a gene. This CDR3 comprises 14 residues.

There are many counts of this clonotype. V usage is TRBV4-1 and J usage is TRBJ2-1, with D perhaps TRBD2 (5 bases). Deletions cut 0 bases from V and 7 bases from J, with 10 bases between. This CDR3 spans 14 amino acids. Germline lookup yields CDR1 MGHRA and CDR2 YSYEKL. The CDR3 spells CASSQESSGNEQFF. CDR3 nucleotide sequence: TGCGCCAGCAGCCAAGAATCGTCGGGAAATGAGCAGTTCTTC.

This clonotype was seen more than once but under ten times. The chain has TRBV24-1 and TRBJ2-1; 10 bases align to TRBD1. The CDR3 is 16 residues long. Trimming cost V 8 bases and J 9 bases; bases outside gene matches: 15. CDR1 is KGHDR, CDR2 SFDVKD, per germline. The chain's CDR3 is CATTVPGQGLGGEQFF. For the CDR3, the DNA is TGTGCCACCACCGTCCCGGGACAGGGGTTGGGGGGTGAGCAGTTCTTC.

In this sample, this clonotype turned up a few times. This chain's CDR3 is CSAPTGHTGELFF. The CDR3 DNA reads TGCAGTGCTCCTACGGGGCACACCGGGGAGCTGTTTTTT. This rearrangement joins TRBV20-1 to TRBJ2-2; the D call may be TRBD1 or TRBD2 (5 bases each). Trimming cost V 5 bases and J 3 bases, with 10 bases left between them. Germline-derived CDR1 and CDR2 are DFQATT and SNEGSKA (reference sequence). The CDR3 has 13 amino acids.